Each of the 2 T cell receptor beta chains below was sequenced from the same sample in a study of blood T cell repertoires in COVID-19. The table came from immunoSEQ multiplex PCR; TCRdb's copy has only in-frame clones and leaves some out. The profile shows 210,000 or so clones, about 83% of them singletons. The sequenced material came from peripheral blood. The receptors stem from a woman between 25 and 40 years old with COVID-19, enrolled during active disease.

The chain couples TRBV13 to TRBJ2-5; 8 nucleotides align to TRBD1. This CDR3 contains 14 residues. V was pared by 5 bases and J by 2 bases, with 4 bases of the junction left unmatched. Germline V gene data show CDR1 as PRHDT and CDR2 as FYEKMQ (reference sequence). CDR3 DNA: TGTGCCAGCAGCCAAGGGACAGGACAAGAGACCCAGTACTTC. The encoded protein is CASSQGTGQETQYF.

The chain carries TRBV5-1 and TRBJ2-5; TRBD1 or TRBD2 may be the D gene (9 bases each). CDR1 is SGHRS, CDR2 YFSETQ, per germline. The V end lost 0 bases, the J end lost 4 bases, and 22 bases lay between the germline ends. The CDR3 spans 18 residues. CDR3 region: CASSLGTGARTSVETQYF. DNA for the CDR3: TGCGCCAGCAGCTTGGGGACAGGGGCCCGGACTAGCGTAGAGACCCAGTACTTC.